This T cell receptor beta chain appears in the sequencing data of a study of TET2 disruption in CD19-targeted CAR T cells (dated by TCRdb to 2016 to 2019). In the study overall: Sample numbers were set by the original clinical trial design and sample availability, with no additional inclusion criteria.

The immunoSEQ assay was used for deep sequencing of the TCR beta chain. Regarding the original processing steps: Clonotype frequencies were computed using only productive TCR beta rearrangements. TCRdb re-hosts the immuneACCESS table, in-frame sequences only. Its copies lack some clones; in the studies checked, an unresolved V gene accounts for under half of them, and the cause for the rest is not known. The V and J calls and clone size come from that table; D and trimming were worked out from the DNA. The table for this sample records about 25,000 clones. The ten largest clones represent approximately 2% of the sample. Overall study results and their limits: The conclusions about the patient's CAR T cells were based on extensive analysis of only one subject.

As to this clone: Its cognate antigen has yet to be identified. The CDR3 goes on 3 residues after the read ends, and that part is filled in from the germline J gene.

Per the publication, the treatment or condition label means: autologous CTL019 cells: CD19 CAR with 4-1BB and CD3 zeta domains. TCR zeta and 4-1BB costimulatory signaling domains were incorporated into the CD19 CAR. T cells for CTL019 manufacturing were collected from peripheral blood by means of leukapheresis. The DNeasy Blood and Tissue Kit was used to extract genomic DNA from pre-infusion T cells, peripheral blood, or sorted post-infusion T cells. V and J are truncated by 5 bases and 5 bases respectively, leaving an intervening sequence of 13 bases. The CDR3 holds 13 amino acids from the cysteine to the phenylalanine. Sequencing covers 30 bases of the CDR3, shown here with the frame starting at base 1. In the germline V gene, CDR1 corresponds to SGHRS and CDR2 to YFSETQ.

The chain employs TRBV5-1 and TRBJ2-5; no D gene call is confident. Here the sequenced sample was CD8- CAR+ T cells sorted from cultured blood T cells, taken for CD19 CAR T cell therapy. The sample's cell subset or site label, decoded: CD8-negative CAR-positive T cells from the infusion product. The receptor was isolated from a man aged 65 to 79 with chronic lymphocytic leukemia. CDR3 DNA, as far as it was read: TGCGCCAGCAGTTCCCAGCAGGCGGAGACC. Translated, this is CASSSQQAET. Given in full, the CDR3 is CASSSQQAETQYF.